These 30 T cell receptor beta chains originate from one sample sequenced in a study of regulatory T cells in long-lasting Graves disease (dated by TCRdb to the early 2020s). This specimen's time point label, per the study, means: persistent/refractory GD, antithyroid drugs over 5 years with positive TRAb. For both TCR sequencing and RNA sequencing, RNA was extracted from PBMCs using TRIzol. Libraries were built with multiplex PCR. The data were produced on an Illumina HiSeq 4000. CDR3 regions were amplified by Arm-PCR with iRepertoire HTBI primers to construct TCR beta libraries. The public reads were run again by TCRdb, first through fastp at Q25 and then through MiXCR, and only productive beta chains were kept. Each CDR3 protein gets just one entry, which takes the most common genes and DNA from the rows behind it. The sample yields approximately 380,000 distinct CDR3 sequences; less than 25% were counted once. 20% to 25% of the sample comes from the top ten.

The sample here was peripheral blood mononuclear cells (PBMCs), taken when the disease was refractory, from a patient treated with antithyroid drugs. These receptors originate from a female donor with Graves disease.

This clonotype has at least ten counts. The chain employs TRBV10-2 and TRBJ2-7; 11 bases are a match to TRBD2. CDR3 length equals 13 residues. CDR1 is WSHSY, CDR2 SAAADI, per germline. Unmatched junction bases numbered 3, after V lost 4 bases and J lost 7 bases. The CDR3 spells CASSGASGREQYF. The CDR3 region has the DNA TGCGCCAGCAGTGGCGCTAGCGGGAGGGAGCAGTACTTC.

This clonotype was seen a handful of times. The genes are TRBV3-2 and TRBJ1-6; the table gives TRBD1 as D, unverified against the DNA. TRBV3-2 is termed a pseudogene. CDR3 length: 19 amino acids. The CDR3 DNA is TGTGCCAGCAGCCTCGTTGGGACGGCGGGACAGGAGTTAAATTCACCCCTCCACTTT. Translating gives CASSLVGTAGQELNSPLHF.

This clonotype was seen a few times. This chain joins TRBV6-1 and TRBJ2-2; D is uncertain. Trimming pared 8 bases from V and 7 bases from J, leaving 11 bases between. The CDR3 covers 12 residues. The germline CDR1 and CDR2 sequences are MNHNS and SASEGT. This chain's CDR3 is CASGLPFGELFF. DNA for the CDR3: TGTGCCAGCGGATTGCCCTTCGGGGAGCTGTTTTTT.

This clonotype appeared many times. The rearrangement joins TRBV12-3 or TRBV12-4 to TRBJ2-5; TRBD2 agrees at 7 bases. The CDR3 is 13 residues long. Unmatched junction bases numbered 5, after V lost 8 bases and J lost 2 bases. The CDR3 sequence is CASAGAGQETQYF. The CDR3 DNA is TGTGCCAGCGCCGGAGCGGGACAAGAGACCCAGTACTTC.

In this sample, this clonotype turned up a few times. V usage is TRBV10-3 and J usage is TRBJ2-7; unclear D gene. With the DNA end fitting TRBJ2-1 better, the J assignment may be wrong. The CDR3 contains 11 residues. Per germline, CDR1 ENHRY and CDR2 SYGVKD. This CDR3 reads CAISEYNEQFF. DNA of the CDR3: TGTGCCATCAGTGAGTACAATGAGCAGTTCTTC.

This clonotype was seen at least ten times. The CDR3 DNA follows: TGTGCCAGCAGCTTAGCGGGATGGGACAGCAACACTGAAGCTTTCTTT. Its translation is CASSLAGWDSNTEAFF. V and J are TRBV7-9 and TRBJ1-1; 7 nucleotides match TRBD1. The germline gives CDR1 SEHNR, CDR2 FQNEAQ (reference sequence). The length of the CDR3 is 16 residues. V gave up 0 bases and J gave up 2 bases; unmatched junction bases: 6.

In this sample, this clonotype turned up a few times. The V and J genes are TRBV19 and TRBJ2-7, with a possible D match to TRBD1 (6 bases). Trimming removed 5 bases at V and 3 bases at J, with 14 bases between. CDR3 size: 14 residues. Germline V lookup: CDR1 LNHDA, CDR2 SQIVND (reference sequence). The CDR3 region has the DNA TGTGCCAGTAGTCCCGCCCCGACAGGCTACGAGCAGTACTTC. Amino acids: CASSPAPTGYEQYF.

This sequence joins TRBV5-8 and TRBJ2-5; D is possibly TRBD2 (5 bases). V was clipped by 0 bases and J by 1 base, with 13 bases between them. The CDR3 is made up of 16 amino acids. Germline assignment: CDR1 SGHTS and CDR2 YDEGEE. CDR3: CASSLAWELVQETQYF. The CDR3 region has the DNA TGTGCCAGCAGCTTGGCGTGGGAGCTCGTCCAAGAGACCCAGTACTTC.

This clonotype was recorded a few times. The chain carries TRBV19 and TRBJ1-5; no clear D gene. Germline lookup yields CDR1 LNHDA and CDR2 SQIVND (reference sequence). CDR3 size: 16 residues. Trimming took off 5 bases at V and 5 bases at J, with 19 bases between the two ends. CDR3 nucleotides: TGTGCCAGTAGTTCGTGGACCGCGGACGAATATCAGCCCCAGCATTTT. Residues: CASSSWTADEYQPQHF.

This clonotype was detected only a few times. The V gene is TRBV2, the J gene TRBJ1-6; 11 bases agree with TRBD1. V lost 7 bases to trimming and J lost 7 bases; unmatched junction nucleotides: 9. This CDR3 contains 16 residues. Germline V lookup: CDR1 SNHLY, CDR2 FYNNEI. The CDR3, as DNA: TGTGCCAGCACCGTTACCCGGGACAGGGGGAATTCACCCCTCCACTTT. Translating gives CASTVTRDRGNSPLHF.

The genes are TRBV20-1 and TRBJ2-5; no clear D gene. Germline V gives CDR1 DFQATT, CDR2 SNEGSKA (reference sequence). CDR3 length: 12 amino acids. Trimming left V 1 base short and J 5 bases short, with 8 bases between. The CDR3 DNA sequence: TGCAGTGCTAGAGGTCGGGTGGAGACCCAGTACTTC. It specifies CSARGRVETQYF.

Notes on this clonotype: Being one base from a much bigger clone, this may be a read error. V and J are TRBV28 and TRBJ1-1; D gene uncertain. Germline assignment: CDR1 MDHEN and CDR2 SYDVKM. There are 14 residues in the CDR3. CDR3 sequence (DNA): TGTGCCGGCAGTTCCCCGGCCACCCGACCTGAAGCTTTCTTT. Its translation is CAGSSPATRPEAFF.

In its sample, this clonotype was seen a few times. The J gene is TRBJ2-5, the V gene TRBV14; 8 bases fit TRBD2. Germline assignment: CDR1 SGHDN and CDR2 FVKESK. The CDR3 is 13 amino acids. Trimming took 4 bases from V and 5 from J; bases not matched to a gene: 3. The CDR3 is CASSPGLDETQYF. CDR3 nucleotides: TGTGCCAGCAGCCCGGGACTAGACGAGACCCAGTACTTC.

This clonotype was recorded a few times. J is TRBJ1-1 and V is TRBV19, with 9 bases that match TRBD1. The CDR3 totals 16 residues. CDR1 and CDR2 (germline): LNHDA, SQIVND (reference sequence). V shed 4 bases and J 3 bases; nucleotides not matched to a gene: 9. CDR3 protein: CASSRGTGRWDTEAFF. For the CDR3, the DNA is TGTGCCAGTAGTAGAGGGACAGGGCGTTGGGACACTGAAGCTTTCTTT.

This clonotype was seen only a few times. The CDR3 DNA sequence: TGTGCCATCAGTGAGTCGACTGCTCGAGGGGAGACCCAGTACTTC. Its translation: CAISESTARGETQYF. The chain recombines TRBV10-3 with TRBJ2-5; the D gene is possibly TRBD2 (5 bases). Germline loops: CDR1 ENHRY, CDR2 SYGVKD. The ends were cut back, 0 bases at V and 5 bases at J, with 13 bases in the middle. The CDR3 is 15 residues long.

This clonotype has a count of ten or more. The chain recombines TRBV27 with TRBJ2-2; TRBD2 matches 14 bases. V trimming: 0 bases; J trimming: 5 bases; junction bases outside the gene matches: 5. The CDR3 contains 18 residues. From germline, CDR1 is MNHEY and CDR2 SMNVEV (reference sequence). The CDR3 region is CASSLSRLAGGGTGELFF. In nucleotides, the CDR3 is TGTGCCAGCAGTTTATCGAGACTAGCGGGAGGGGGTACCGGGGAGCTGTTTTTT.

Only a few counts were recorded for this clonotype. J is TRBJ2-7 and V is TRBV11-2; the D gene could be TRBD1 or TRBD2 (5 bases each). V was cut by 2 bases and J by 2 bases, with 16 bases left in between. This CDR3 region has 16 residues. Germline V CDR1 and CDR2: SGHAT, FQNNGV. Here the CDR3 reads CASSLNSGQGPYEQYF. Written as DNA, the CDR3 is TGTGCCAGCAGCTTAAATTCGGGGCAGGGCCCCTACGAGCAGTACTTC.

This clonotype has just a few counts. This chain uses TRBV7-9 with TRBJ2-7, with D unclear. V was pared by 5 bases and J by 6 bases, with 14 bases between. Germline values: CDR1 SEHNR, CDR2 FQNEAQ (reference sequence). This CDR3 has 13 residues. The CDR3 loop reads CASSRGSHGEQYF. CDR3 nucleotides: TGTGCCAGCAGCCGTGGTTCACACGGCGAGCAGTACTTC.

Regarding this clonotype: A read error is likely, as this CDR3 ends without the conserved phenylalanine or tryptophan. The chain couples TRBV20-1 to TRBJ1-1; weak D call: TRBD1 (5 bases). V dropped 0 bases and J dropped 9 bases, with 20 bases sitting between them. In germline, CDR1 is DFQATT, CDR2 SNEGSKA (reference sequence). The CDR3 contains 15 residues. The CDR3 protein is CSARDSNMAGSKAFL. CDR3 DNA: TGCAGTGCTAGAGATTCTAACATGGCAGGGTCAAAAGCTTTCCTT.

The sample holds a few counts of this clonotype. This chain joins TRBV29-1 and TRBJ2-7; 7 positions agree with TRBD1. Unmatched junction bases numbered 4, after V lost 6 bases and J lost 2 bases. Germline values: CDR1 SQVTM, CDR2 ANQGSEA. The CDR3 contains 12 residues. The CDR3 is CSVKTGTYEQYF. CDR3 coding DNA: TGCAGCGTCAAGACAGGGACCTACGAGCAGTACTTC.

This clonotype has just a few counts. The chain carries TRBV14 and TRBJ2-2; D is undetermined. Trimming shortened V by 0 bases and J by 8 bases, and 4 bases separated the two germline ends. The CDR3 is 12 residues long. Germline V gene lookup returns CDR1 SGHDN and CDR2 FVKESK. CDR3 in DNA: TGTGCCAGCAGCCAAGAGACGGGGGAGCTGTTTTTT. It specifies CASSQETGELFF.

The sample holds many counts of this clonotype. The chain has TRBV2 and TRBJ1-1; the D gene is possibly TRBD1 (5 bases). V was cut by 0 bases and J by 4 bases, with 15 bases left in between. The CDR3 is 16 residues long. From germline, CDR1 is SNHLY and CDR2 FYNNEI. The CDR3 reads CASSEAGGVLGTEAFF. CDR3 coding DNA: TGTGCCAGCAGTGAAGCAGGAGGGGTACTGGGCACTGAAGCTTTCTTT.

The CDR3 protein is CASSDGQGAAGELFF. Here the CDR3 DNA reads TGTGCCAGCAGTGACGGACAGGGGGCGGCCGGGGAGCTGTTTTTT. This sequence joins TRBV6-1 and TRBJ2-2; 11 bases map to TRBD1. The CDR3 consists of 15 residues. In germline, CDR1 is MNHNS, CDR2 SASEGT. V trimming: 3 bases; J trimming: 6 bases; junction bases outside the gene matches: 3.

CDR3 sequence: CSARDIRNQVFF. The DNA of the CDR3 is TGCAGTGCTAGAGATATCCGGAACCAGGTGTTTTTT. The J gene is TRBJ2-2, the V gene TRBV20-1; D remains ambiguous. The CDR3 sequence is 12 residues long. V dropped 0 bases and J dropped 15 bases, with 14 bases sitting between them. Germline lookup yields CDR1 DFQATT and CDR2 SNEGSKA (reference sequence).

This clonotype was counted a few times. The genes are TRBV20-1 and TRBJ2-7, with 10 bases matching TRBD2. V shed 4 bases and J 6 bases; nucleotides not matched to a gene: 9. Germline lookup yields CDR1 DFQATT and CDR2 SNEGSKA (reference sequence). CDR3 length equals 14 residues. This CDR3 reads CSAKVSLAGVEQYF. The CDR3 nucleotides read TGCAGTGCTAAGGTGTCCCTAGCGGGAGTCGAGCAGTACTTC.

This clonotype was counted between two and nine times. CDR3 region: CASSQGRGTWTQYF. Here the CDR3 DNA reads TGCGCCAGCAGCCAGGGACGGGGGACCTGGACCCAGTACTTC. The chain carries TRBV4-3 and TRBJ2-5, with D perhaps TRBD2 (6 bases). V was clipped by 3 bases and J by 7 bases, with 15 bases between them. The CDR3 has 14 residues. Germline values: CDR1 LGHNA, CDR2 YSLEER.

This clonotype turned up a few times. The chain couples TRBV28 to TRBJ2-3; TRBD1 matches 10 bases. This CDR3 has 15 amino acids. Germline trimming cut 4 bases from V and 2 bases from J; bases unmatched to any gene: 3. The germline V gene has CDR1 MDHEN and CDR2 SYDVKM. The CDR3 sequence is CASSSGQGITDTQYF. The CDR3 DNA reads TGTGCCAGCAGTTCGGGACAGGGGATCACAGATACGCAGTATTTT.

This clonotype was observed at least ten times. The chain has TRBV6-1 and TRBJ2-5; 14 positions agree with TRBD2. The germline gives CDR1 MNHNS, CDR2 SASEGT. This CDR3 has 18 residues. Trimming removed 6 bases from V and 2 bases from J; junction bases left unmatched: 11. In DNA, the CDR3 is TGTGCCAGCAGAGGAGGGACTAGCGGGAGCCGGTGGCAAGAGACCCAGTACTTC. It codes for CASRGGTSGSRWQETQYF.

This clonotype was seen only a few times. The V and J genes are TRBV5-1 and TRBJ1-2, with 8 bases that match TRBD1. This CDR3 is built from 13 residues. Per the germline V gene, CDR1 is SGHRS and CDR2 is YFSETQ. Germline trimming cut 4 bases from V and 7 bases from J; bases unmatched to any gene: 6. CDR3 residues: CASSPQGAVGYTF. Written as DNA, the CDR3 is TGCGCCAGCAGCCCCCAGGGGGCGGTTGGCTACACCTTC.

This chain links TRBV20-1 with TRBJ2-5; tentatively, D is TRBD1 or TRBD2 (5 bases each). With 0 bases removed from V and 0 bases from J, the gap between germline ends came to 11 bases. CDR3 length equals 15 residues. The germline gives CDR1 DFQATT, CDR2 SNEGSKA (reference sequence). The CDR3 sequence: CSARDHEGHQETQYF. DNA for the CDR3: TGCAGTGCTAGAGATCATGAGGGACACCAAGAGACCCAGTACTTC.